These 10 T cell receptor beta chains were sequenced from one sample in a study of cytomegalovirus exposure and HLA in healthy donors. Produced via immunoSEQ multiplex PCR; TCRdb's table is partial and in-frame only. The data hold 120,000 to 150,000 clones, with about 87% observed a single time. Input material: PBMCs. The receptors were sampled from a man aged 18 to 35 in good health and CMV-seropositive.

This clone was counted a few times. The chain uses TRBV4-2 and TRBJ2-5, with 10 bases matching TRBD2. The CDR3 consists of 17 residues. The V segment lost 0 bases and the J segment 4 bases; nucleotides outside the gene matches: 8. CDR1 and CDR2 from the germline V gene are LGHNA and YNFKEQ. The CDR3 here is CASSQERSAGGRETQYF. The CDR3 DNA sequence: TGTGCCAGCAGCCAAGAAAGGTCAGCGGGGGGGCGAGAGACCCAGTACTTC.

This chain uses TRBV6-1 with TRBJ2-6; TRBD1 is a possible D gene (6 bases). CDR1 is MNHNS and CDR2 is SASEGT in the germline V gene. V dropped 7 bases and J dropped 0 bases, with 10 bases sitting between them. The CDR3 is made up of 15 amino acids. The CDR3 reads CASITGSSGANVLTF. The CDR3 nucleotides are TGTGCCAGCATCACAGGGTCCTCTGGGGCCAACGTCCTGACTTTC.

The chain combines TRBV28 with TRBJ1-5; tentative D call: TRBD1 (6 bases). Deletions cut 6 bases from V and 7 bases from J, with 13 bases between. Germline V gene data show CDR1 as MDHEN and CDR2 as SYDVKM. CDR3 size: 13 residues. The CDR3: CASSRSGVQPQHF. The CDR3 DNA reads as TGTGCCAGCAGCCGGTCAGGGGTCCAGCCCCAGCATTTT.

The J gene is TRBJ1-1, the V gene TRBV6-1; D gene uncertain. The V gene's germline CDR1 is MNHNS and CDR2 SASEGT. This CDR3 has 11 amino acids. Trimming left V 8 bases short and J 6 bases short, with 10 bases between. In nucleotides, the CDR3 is TGTGCCAGCCAAGATGAGTCTGAAGCTTTCTTT. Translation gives CASQDESEAFF.

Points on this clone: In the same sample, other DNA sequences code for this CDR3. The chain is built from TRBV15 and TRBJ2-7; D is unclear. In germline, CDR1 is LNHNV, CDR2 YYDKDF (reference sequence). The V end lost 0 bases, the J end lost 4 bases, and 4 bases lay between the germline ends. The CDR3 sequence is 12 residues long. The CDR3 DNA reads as TGTGCCACCAGCAGAGATACTTACGAGCAGTACTTC. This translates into CATSRDTYEQYF.

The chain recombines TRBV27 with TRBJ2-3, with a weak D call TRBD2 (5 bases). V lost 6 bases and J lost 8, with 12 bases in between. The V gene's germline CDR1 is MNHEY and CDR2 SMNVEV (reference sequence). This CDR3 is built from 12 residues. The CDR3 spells CASSPQGSTQYF. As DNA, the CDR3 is TGTGCCAGCAGCCCTCAAGGGAGTACGCAGTATTTT.

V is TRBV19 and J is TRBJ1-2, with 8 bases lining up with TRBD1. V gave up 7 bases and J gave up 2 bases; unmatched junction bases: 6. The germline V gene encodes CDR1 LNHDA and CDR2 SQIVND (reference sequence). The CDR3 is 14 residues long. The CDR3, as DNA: TGTGCCAGTAACAACAGGGGGTGGAACTATGGCTACACCTTC. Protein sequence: CASNNRGWNYGYTF.

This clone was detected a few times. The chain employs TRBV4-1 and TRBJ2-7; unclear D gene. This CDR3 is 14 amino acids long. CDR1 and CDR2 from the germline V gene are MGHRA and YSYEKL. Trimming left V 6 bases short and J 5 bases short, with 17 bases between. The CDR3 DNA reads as TGCGCCAGCAGTCGCACTGACCAGGTCGACGAGCAGTACTTC. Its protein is CASSRTDQVDEQYF.

The CDR3 region is CASSPPTGGYEQYF. CDR3 in DNA: TGTGCCAGCAGCCCCCCGACAGGGGGCTACGAGCAGTACTTC. The chain couples TRBV9 to TRBJ2-7, with TRBD1 matching 9 bases. Unmatched junction bases numbered 5, after V lost 4 bases and J lost 3 bases. The CDR3 sequence is 14 residues long. CDR1 SGDLS and CDR2 YYNGEE come from the germline V gene.

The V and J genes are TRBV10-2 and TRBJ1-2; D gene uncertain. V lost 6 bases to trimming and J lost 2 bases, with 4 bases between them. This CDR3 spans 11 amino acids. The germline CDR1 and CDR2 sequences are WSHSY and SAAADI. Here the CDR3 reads CASRLNYGYTF. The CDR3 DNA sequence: TGCGCCAGCAGACTAAACTATGGCTACACCTTC.